The source of this T cell receptor beta chain is a study of preoperative IRX-2 immunotherapy in early breast cancer. V was pared by 2 bases and J by 4 bases, with 3 bases between. This CDR3 spans 11 amino acids. The germline gives CDR1 MNHEY, CDR2 SVGAGI. Profiling relied on immunoSEQ multiplex PCR, and the TCRdb table lists in-frame clones only, not all of them. Of some 13,000 clones listed, approximately 90% were seen once; the top ten hold more than 25%. Regarding treatment: preoperative locoregional IRX-2 cytokine immunotherapy. Preoperative locoregional IRX-2 cytokine immunotherapy was tested in the phase Ib source study.

The chain employs TRBV6-5 and TRBJ2-7; D gene ambiguous. Sample collection occurred from a patient treated with IRX-2 immunotherapy. This clonotype was sampled from a human donor with breast cancer. CDR3 sequence: CASSYNYEQYF. The CDR3 nucleotides read TGTGCCAGCAGTTACAATTACGAGCAGTACTTC.